Shown below are 32 T cell receptor beta chains from a single sample sequenced in a study of CD8 T cells in ankylosing spondylitis. TCRdb re-called the 5' RACE reads with MiXCR, one entry per CDR3 protein. The sample shows fewer than 350,000 distinct CDR3 sequences, around a tenth of them seen only once. Sequencing input: blood, either unsorted or a sorted T cell fraction (not recorded which). Source of these receptors: a female donor with ankylosing spondylitis or in good health (not recorded which).

Ten or more counts support this clonotype. The CDR3 sequence: CSPRLAETADNEQFF. CDR3 coding DNA: TGCAGCCCTAGACTAGCGGAGACGGCCGACAATGAGCAGTTCTTC. This chain uses TRBV29-1 with TRBJ2-1, with 9 bases matching TRBD2. The CDR3 is made up of 15 amino acids. The ends lost 8 bases at V and 5 bases at J; junction bases unmatched: 13. Germline V lookup: CDR1 SQVTM, CDR2 ANQGSEA.

This clonotype was counted many times. The chain has TRBV11-2 and TRBJ2-3; no clear D gene. Between the trimmed V and J ends, which lost 0 bases and 2 bases, there was a span of 6 bases. Looked up from germline, CDR1 is SGHAT and CDR2 is FQNNGV. The CDR3 runs to 14 residues. The CDR3 protein is CASSLDRVTDTQYF. The CDR3 DNA reads as TGTGCCAGCAGCTTAGATAGGGTCACAGATACGCAGTATTTT.

This clonotype showed up just a few times. V and J are TRBV20-1 and TRBJ2-7; TRBD1 agrees at 8 bases. V lost 2 bases and J lost 0; bases outside the gene matches: 6. The CDR3 consists of 15 residues. CDR1 is DFQATT, CDR2 SNEGSKA, per germline (reference sequence). CDR3 protein: CSARSGQVPSYEQYF. CDR3 bases: TGCAGTGCTAGATCGGGACAGGTCCCCTCCTACGAGCAGTACTTC.

The V and J genes are TRBV2 and TRBJ2-5, with a tentative D call TRBD1 (6 bases). The germline V gene encodes CDR1 SNHLY and CDR2 FYNNEI. The V end lost 5 bases, the J end lost 5 bases, and 18 bases lay between the germline ends. CDR3 length: 15 residues. The CDR3 coding sequence is TGTGCCAGCAGTTCTGGGGGCGTTTCGAGGGAGACCCAGTACTTC. This gives the protein CASSSGGVSRETQYF. Filled out from reference TRBV2 and TRBJ2-5, the complete variable domain reads EPEVTQTPSHQVTQMGQEVILRCVPISNHLYFYWYRQILGQKVEFLVSFYNNEISEKSEIFDDQFSVERPDGSNFTLKIRSTKLEDSAMYFCASSSGGVSRETQYFGPGTRLLVL.

This clonotype was detected ten times or more. V gene TRBV5-1 combines with J gene TRBJ1-1; 8 bases are a match to TRBD1. V lost 4 bases to trimming and J lost 1 base; unmatched junction nucleotides: 3. The CDR3 covers 14 residues. Germline V gene data show CDR1 as SGHRS and CDR2 as YFSETQ. For the CDR3, the DNA is TGCGCCAGCAGCCCTCAGGGGGCGAACACTGAAGCTTTCTTT. Its translation: CASSPQGANTEAFF. Complete variable domain (other parts from reference TRBV5-1 and TRBJ1-1): KAGVTQTPRYLIKTRGQQVTLSCSPISGHRSVSWYQQTPGQGLQFLFEYFSETQRNKGNFPGRFSGRQFSNSRSEMNVSTLELGDSALYLCASSPQGANTEAFFGQGTRLTVV.

This chain uses TRBV14 with TRBJ2-6; no clear D. Germline lookup yields CDR1 SGHDN and CDR2 FVKESK. Trimming took 4 bases from V and 0 from J, leaving 13 bases between them. CDR3 size: 17 residues. The CDR3 bases are TGTGCCAGCAGCCCGCTCCAAGGTATCTCTGGGGCCAACGTCCTGACTTTC. This translates into CASSPLQGISGANVLTF.

This clonotype was counted ten times or more. The chain joins TRBV5-1 to TRBJ2-1, with D possibly TRBD1 on 5 matching bases. The V gene's germline CDR1 is SGHRS and CDR2 YFSETQ. Deletions cut 1 base from V and 0 bases from J, with 17 bases between. The length of the CDR3 is 18 residues. CDR3 loop: CASSLRSGKMSSYNEQFF. The DNA for the CDR3 is TGCGCCAGCAGCTTGCGGTCAGGGAAGATGAGCTCCTACAATGAGCAGTTCTTC.

This clonotype was found many times. The chain joins TRBV12-3 or TRBV12-4 to TRBJ1-6, with unresolved D. The CDR3 is 17 amino acids. V gave up 3 bases and J gave up 0 bases, with 12 bases separating them. The CDR3 region has the DNA TGTGCCAGCAGTTTCGAGCGCGGAAGCTCCTATAATTCACCCCTCCACTTT. Its protein product is CASSFERGSSYNSPLHF.

This clonotype was detected ten times or more. This rearrangement joins TRBV6-6 to TRBJ2-1; D ambiguous. CDR3 length equals 11 residues. Trimming stripped 8 bases from V and 7 bases from J, with 9 bases between. Per germline, CDR1 MNHNY and CDR2 SVGAGI (reference sequence). The CDR3 coding sequence is TGTGCCAGCGGAGTAATGAATGAGCAGTTCTTC. This codes for CASGVMNEQFF.

The V and J genes are TRBV5-1 and TRBJ1-1; D is undetermined. There are 14 residues in the CDR3. Per germline, CDR1 SGHRS and CDR2 YFSETQ. Trimming took off 2 bases at V and 0 bases at J, with 8 bases between the two ends. The CDR3 here is CASSFRHLNTEAFF. In DNA form, the CDR3 reads TGCGCCAGCAGCTTTAGACACCTGAACACTGAAGCTTTCTTT.

This clonotype was recorded a few times. The chain combines TRBV18 with TRBJ2-2; D ambiguous. The CDR3 length is 13 residues. Trimming removed 4 bases at V and 4 bases at J, with 7 bases between. The germline V gene encodes CDR1 KGHSH and CDR2 LQKENI. The CDR3 nucleotides read TGTGCCAGCTCACAGGACCTCACCGGGGAGCTGTTTTTT. This gives the protein CASSQDLTGELFF.

In its sample, this clonotype was seen many times. The rearrangement joins TRBV14 to TRBJ1-2, with D perhaps TRBD1 (5 bases). The length of the CDR3 is 15 residues. The germline gives CDR1 SGHDN, CDR2 FVKESK. V shed 4 bases and J shed 3 bases, with 15 bases lying between them. The CDR3 DNA sequence: TGTGCCAGCAGCCCACCAGGGTGGTCTTACTATGGCTACACCTTC. This gives the protein CASSPPGWSYYGYTF.

The chain joins TRBV20-1 to TRBJ2-7, with D possibly being TRBD1 (5 bases). Germline values: CDR1 DFQATT, CDR2 SNEGSKA (reference sequence). CDR3 length equals 13 residues. Trimming shortened V by 4 bases and J by 2 bases, and 12 bases separated the two germline ends. The DNA for the CDR3 is TGCAGTGCTACCGCACAGGTGACCTACGAGCAGTACTTC. Protein sequence: CSATAQVTYEQYF.

The genes are TRBV12-3 or TRBV12-4 and TRBJ2-6; D remains ambiguous. The CDR3 runs to 15 residues. V was shortened by 7 bases and J by 0 bases, with 10 bases between the two germline ends. In nucleotides, the CDR3 is TGTGCCAGCAAATTAGAGGTCTCTGGGGCCAACGTCCTGACTTTC. It yields the protein CASKLEVSGANVLTF.

This clonotype showed up just a few times. The V call is TRBV2, the J call TRBJ1-6, with a weak D call TRBD1 (6 bases). The CDR3 runs to 19 residues. Per germline, CDR1 SNHLY and CDR2 FYNNEI. V lost 5 bases, J lost 13 bases, and 33 bases lay in between. CDR3 loop: CASSLGGPTRDRPLIPLHF. The CDR3 DNA reads TGTGCCAGCAGTTTAGGCGGCCCTACCCGCGACAGGCCTTTAATCCCCCTCCACTTT.

This clonotype was counted ten times or more. The chain carries TRBV20-1 and TRBJ2-5; TRBD1 is a possible D gene (6 bases). Trimming cost V 6 bases and J 3 bases, with 17 bases left between them. Germline V CDR1 and CDR2: DFQATT, SNEGSKA (reference sequence). The CDR3 is 14 residues long. DNA of the CDR3: TGCAGTGCCTCGCGGGTACAGGGAGAAGAGACCCAGTACTTC. Translated: CSASRVQGEETQYF.

This clonotype was counted at least ten times. The chain employs TRBV7-3 and TRBJ2-3; tentatively, D is TRBD2 (5 bases). The CDR3 sequence is 14 residues long. Germline CDR1 reads SGHTA; CDR2 reads FQGTGA. V was cut by 4 bases and J by 5 bases, with 13 bases left in between. The CDR3 bases are TGTGCCAGCAGCTCGAGGTCGGCGGGAGATACGCAGTATTTT. Amino acid sequence: CASSSRSAGDTQYF. Supplemented by reference TRBV7-3 and TRBJ2-3, the full variable domain reads GAGVSQTPSNKVTEKGKYVELRCDPISGHTALYWYRQSLGQGPEFLIYFQGTGAADDSGLPNDRFFAVRPEGSVSTLKIQRTERGDSAVYLCASSSRSAGDTQYFGPGTRLTVL.

This clonotype has more than one count but fewer than ten. The CDR3 loop is CASSPRVGIKGYEQYF. CDR3 nucleotide sequence: TGCGCCAGCAGCCCTAGGGTGGGGATAAAGGGCTACGAGCAGTACTTC. The rearrangement joins TRBV5-1 to TRBJ2-7; D gene ambiguous. Germline V lookup: CDR1 SGHRS, CDR2 YFSETQ. The CDR3 loop spans 16 amino acids. The V gene lost 4 bases and the J gene lost 3 bases, with 20 bases spanning the gap.

This chain links TRBV20-1 with TRBJ2-5, with 8 bases aligning to TRBD2. Germline V gives CDR1 DFQATT, CDR2 SNEGSKA (reference sequence). V dropped 3 bases and J dropped 5; count of bases not matched to a gene: 14. CDR3 size: 16 residues. The CDR3 nucleotides read TGCAGTGCTAGCTGGTGGGGTAGCGGGGTGGTGGAGACCCAGTACTTC. Translated, it gives CSASWWGSGVVETQYF.

This clonotype was counted at least ten times. This chain joins TRBV12-3 or TRBV12-4 and TRBJ2-7; D unresolved. The CDR3 is made up of 13 amino acids. V shed 2 bases and J shed 7 bases, with 12 bases lying between them. The CDR3 nucleotides read TGTGCCAGCAGTTTATCGGATCTCAGTGAGCAGTACTTC. Its protein product is CASSLSDLSEQYF.

This chain connects TRBV7-8 to TRBJ2-7; possibly TRBD2 for D (6 bases). V was pared by 3 bases and J by 6 bases, with 12 bases between. Germline CDR1 reads SGHVS; CDR2 reads FQNEAQ. This CDR3 spans 13 amino acids. The CDR3 nucleotides are TGTGCCAGCAGCTTCTCCCCCGGGGGCGAGCAGTACTTC. Protein: CASSFSPGGEQYF. The variable domain in full, completed from reference TRBV7-8 and TRBJ2-7, reads GAGVSQSPRYKVAKRGQDVALRCDPISGHVSLFWYQQALGQGPEFLTYFQNEAQLDKSGLPSDRFFAERPEGSVSTLKIQRTQQEDSAVYLCASSFSPGGEQYFGPGTRLTVT.

This clonotype was seen at least ten times. The chain employs TRBV28 and TRBJ1-1; the D gene is possibly TRBD1 (5 bases). The V gene's germline CDR1 is MDHEN and CDR2 SYDVKM. This CDR3 is 13 amino acids long. Trimming stripped 2 bases from V and 6 bases from J, with 10 bases between. The CDR3: CASSLGEGPEAFF. The CDR3 DNA is TGTGCCAGCAGTTTAGGAGAGGGGCCTGAAGCTTTCTTT.

The rearrangement links TRBV9 to TRBJ2-3; no definite D call. Trimming stripped 0 bases from V and 8 bases from J, with 7 bases between. CDR3 size: 12 residues. The V gene's germline CDR1 is SGDLS and CDR2 YYNGEE. CDR3 protein: CASSVEQGTQYF. CDR3 DNA: TGTGCCAGCAGCGTAGAGCAAGGTACGCAGTATTTT.

This clonotype was found many times. The rearrangement joins TRBV5-1 to TRBJ2-7; D perhaps matches TRBD2 (6 bases). The CDR3 loop spans 11 amino acids. Germline assignment: CDR1 SGHRS and CDR2 YFSETQ. Trimming cost V 4 bases and J 7 bases, with 9 bases left between them. The CDR3 DNA sequence: TGCGCCAGCAGCGCGGGGTTTGAGCAGTACTTC. Amino acids: CASSAGFEQYF.

The table lists this clonotype with many counts. The rearrangement links TRBV25-1 to TRBJ2-7; D not certain. Germline V gene data show CDR1 as MGHDK and CDR2 as SYGVNS. V was shortened by 5 bases and J by 0 bases, with 5 bases between the two germline ends. This CDR3 has 12 residues. The CDR3 coding sequence is TGTGCCAGCAGTATTAGCTCCTACGAGCAGTACTTC. Protein: CASSISSYEQYF.

Regarding this clonotype: A much larger clone lies a single base off, so this may be a read error. This sequence joins TRBV20-1 and TRBJ2-7, with 9 bases lining up with TRBD1. This CDR3 has 15 amino acids. After removal of 4 bases from V and 3 bases from J, the junction contained 10 bases not matched to a gene. CDR1 and CDR2 (germline): DFQATT, SNEGSKA (reference sequence). This chain's CDR3 is CSAIPGQGNLYEQYF. The CDR3 coding sequence is TGCAGTGCTATCCCGGGACAGGGTAACCTCTACGAGCAGTACTTC.

Worth noting for this clonotype: This may be a read error: a much more frequent sequence differs by one nucleotide. V and J are TRBV20-1 and TRBJ1-1; 9 positions match TRBD1. The CDR3 spans 13 residues. Germline V CDR1 and CDR2: DFQATT, SNEGSKA (reference sequence). This chain's CDR3 is CNAPGTGRTEAFF. CDR3 coding DNA: TGCAATGCACCCGGGACAGGGAGGACTGAAGCTTTCTTT.

In its sample, this clonotype was seen a few times. The V call is TRBV27, the J call TRBJ1-2; 9 positions agree with TRBD1. The CDR3 runs to 15 residues. The germline gives CDR1 MNHEY, CDR2 SMNVEV (reference sequence). V shed 5 bases and J 3 bases; nucleotides not matched to a gene: 7. The CDR3 DNA reads TGTGCCAGCAGTCGAGACAGGGGGTATGACTATGGCTACACCTTC. Amino acid sequence: CASSRDRGYDYGYTF.

This clonotype showed up many times. The rearrangement uses TRBV20-1 and TRBJ1-5, with TRBD1 matching over 7 bases. V gave up 0 bases and J gave up 4 bases; unmatched junction bases: 3. The CDR3 is 14 residues long. Germline CDR1 reads DFQATT; CDR2 reads SNEGSKA (reference sequence). The CDR3 sequence: CSARDPGGNQPQHF. The DNA for the CDR3 is TGCAGTGCTAGAGATCCAGGGGGGAATCAGCCCCAGCATTTT.

This clonotype was counted at least ten times. The V call is TRBV11-1, the J call TRBJ2-1; 11 bases are a match to TRBD2. V was pared by 2 bases and J by 9 bases, with 6 bases of the junction left unmatched. Germline V lookup: CDR1 SGHAT, CDR2 FQDESV (reference sequence). CDR3 length: 15 amino acids. The DNA for the CDR3 is TGTGCCAGCAGCTTAATAGCGGGAGGGCCTGGTGAGCAGTTCTTC. It is translated as CASSLIAGGPGEQFF.

This clonotype was seen at least ten times. The V gene is TRBV10-3, the J gene TRBJ2-5, with D uncertain. This CDR3 spans 15 amino acids. Germline V lookup: CDR1 ENHRY, CDR2 SYGVKD. Trimming left V 4 bases short and J 1 base short, with 13 bases between. The CDR3 here is CAISADPGRQETQYF. The CDR3, as DNA: TGTGCCATCAGTGCCGACCCAGGTCGCCAAGAGACCCAGTACTTC.

This clonotype was counted ten times or more. The V gene is TRBV20-1, the J gene TRBJ2-4, with a possible D match to TRBD1 (6 bases). V lost 5 bases and J lost 4, with 12 bases in between. From germline, CDR1 is DFQATT and CDR2 SNEGSKA (reference sequence). The CDR3 has 13 amino acids. Written as DNA, the CDR3 is TGCAGTGCTGTTTGGACAGCGAAAAACATTCAGTACTTC. Translation gives CSAVWTAKNIQYF.